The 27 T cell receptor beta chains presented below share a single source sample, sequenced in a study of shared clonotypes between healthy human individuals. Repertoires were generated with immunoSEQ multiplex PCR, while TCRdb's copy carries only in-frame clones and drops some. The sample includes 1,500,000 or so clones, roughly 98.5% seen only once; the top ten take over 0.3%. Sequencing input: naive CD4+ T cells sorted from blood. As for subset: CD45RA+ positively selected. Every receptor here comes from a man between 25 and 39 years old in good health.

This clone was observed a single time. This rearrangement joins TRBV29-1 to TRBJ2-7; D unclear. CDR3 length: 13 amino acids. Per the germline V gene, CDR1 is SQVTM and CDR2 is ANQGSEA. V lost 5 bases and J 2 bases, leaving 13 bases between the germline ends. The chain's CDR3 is CSVRPAPPYEQYF. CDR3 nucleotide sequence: TGCAGCGTTCGGCCAGCCCCCCCCTACGAGCAGTACTTC.

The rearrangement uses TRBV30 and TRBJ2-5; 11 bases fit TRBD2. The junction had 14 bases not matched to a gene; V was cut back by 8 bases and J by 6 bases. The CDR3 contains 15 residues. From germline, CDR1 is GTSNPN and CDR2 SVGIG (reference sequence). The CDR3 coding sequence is TGTGCCCTGATGATCCATTCTAGCGGGAGGAAGACCCAGTACTTC. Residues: CALMIHSSGRKTQYF.

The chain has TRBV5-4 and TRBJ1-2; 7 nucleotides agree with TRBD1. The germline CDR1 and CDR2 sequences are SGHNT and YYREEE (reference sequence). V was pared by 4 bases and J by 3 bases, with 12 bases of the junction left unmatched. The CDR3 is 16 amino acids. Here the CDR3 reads CASSEIGTANYYGYTF. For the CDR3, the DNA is TGTGCCAGCAGCGAAATTGGGACAGCCAATTACTATGGCTACACCTTC.

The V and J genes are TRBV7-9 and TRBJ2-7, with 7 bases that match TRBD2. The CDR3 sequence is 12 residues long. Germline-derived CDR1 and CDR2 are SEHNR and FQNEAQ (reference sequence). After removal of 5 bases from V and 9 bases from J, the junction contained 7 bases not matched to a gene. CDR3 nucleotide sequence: TGTGCCAGCAGCCGTACGACTAGCCCGCAGTACTTC. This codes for CASSRTTSPQYF.

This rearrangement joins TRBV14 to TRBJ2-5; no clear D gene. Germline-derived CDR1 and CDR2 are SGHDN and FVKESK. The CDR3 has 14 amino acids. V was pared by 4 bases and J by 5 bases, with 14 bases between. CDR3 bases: TGTGCCAGCAGCCTTACACTCTCCGCCGAGACCCAGTACTTC. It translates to CASSLTLSAETQYF.

DNA of the CDR3: TGTGCCAGCACCAGCAGGGCAGGGGGCATCTACGAGCAGTACTTC. Its translation is CASTSRAGGIYEQYF. The rearrangement joins TRBV6-1 to TRBJ2-7, with 8 bases that match TRBD1. The CDR3 covers 15 residues. V lost 7 bases, J lost 3 bases, and 11 bases stayed unmatched. CDR1 is MNHNS and CDR2 is SASEGT in the germline V gene.

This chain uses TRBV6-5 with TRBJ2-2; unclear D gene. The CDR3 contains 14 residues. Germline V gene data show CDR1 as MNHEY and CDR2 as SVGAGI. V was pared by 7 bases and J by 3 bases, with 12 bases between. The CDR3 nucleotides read TGTGCCAGCACCTCACGTGGGGACACCGGGGAGCTGTTTTTT. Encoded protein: CASTSRGDTGELFF.

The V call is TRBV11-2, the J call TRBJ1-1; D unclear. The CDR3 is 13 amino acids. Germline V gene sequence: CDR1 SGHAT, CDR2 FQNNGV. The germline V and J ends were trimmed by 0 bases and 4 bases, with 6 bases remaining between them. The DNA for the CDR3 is TGTGCCAGCAGCTTAGATCCGGCCACTGAAGCTTTCTTT. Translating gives CASSLDPATEAFF.

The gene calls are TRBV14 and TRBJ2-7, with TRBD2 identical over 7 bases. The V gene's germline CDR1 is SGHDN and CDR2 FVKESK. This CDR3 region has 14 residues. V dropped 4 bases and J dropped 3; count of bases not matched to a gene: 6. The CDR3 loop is CASSPSGAYYEQYF. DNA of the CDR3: TGTGCCAGCAGCCCTAGCGGAGCCTACTACGAGCAGTACTTC.

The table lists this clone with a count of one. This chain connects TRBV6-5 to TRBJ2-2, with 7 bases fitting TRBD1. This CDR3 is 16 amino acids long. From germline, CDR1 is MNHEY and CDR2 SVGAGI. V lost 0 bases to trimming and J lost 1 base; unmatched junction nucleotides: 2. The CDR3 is CASSYSGQKNTGELFF. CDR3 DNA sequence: TGTGCCAGCAGTTACTCGGGACAGAAGAACACCGGGGAGCTGTTTTTT.

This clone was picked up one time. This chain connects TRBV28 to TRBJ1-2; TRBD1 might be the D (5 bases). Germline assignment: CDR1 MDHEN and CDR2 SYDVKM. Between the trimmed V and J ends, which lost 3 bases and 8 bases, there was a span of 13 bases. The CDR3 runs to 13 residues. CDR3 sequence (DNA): TGTGCCAGCAGTTTTGCGGGGGATCGGGGCTACACCTTC. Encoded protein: CASSFAGDRGYTF.

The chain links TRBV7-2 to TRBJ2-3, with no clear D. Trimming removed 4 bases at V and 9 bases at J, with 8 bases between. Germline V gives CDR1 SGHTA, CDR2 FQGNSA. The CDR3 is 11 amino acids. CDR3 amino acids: CASSSLHTQYF. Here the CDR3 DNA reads TGTGCCAGCAGCTCACTCCACACGCAGTATTTT.

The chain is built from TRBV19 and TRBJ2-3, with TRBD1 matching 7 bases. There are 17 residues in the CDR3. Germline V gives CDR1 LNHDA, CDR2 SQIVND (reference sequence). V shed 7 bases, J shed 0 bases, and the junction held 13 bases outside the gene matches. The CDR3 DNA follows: TGTGCCAGTATTGTGTATGACAGGGCCAAAAGCACAGATACGCAGTATTTT. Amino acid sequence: CASIVYDRAKSTDTQYF.

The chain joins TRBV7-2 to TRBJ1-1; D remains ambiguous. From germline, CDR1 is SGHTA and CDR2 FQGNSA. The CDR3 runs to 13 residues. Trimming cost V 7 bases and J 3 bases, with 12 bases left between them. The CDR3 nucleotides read TGTGCCAGCAAGTTTCAAGGGCACACTGAAGCTTTCTTT. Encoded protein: CASKFQGHTEAFF. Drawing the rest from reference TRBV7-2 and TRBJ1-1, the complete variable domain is GAGVSQSPSNKVTEKGKDVELRCDPISGHTALYWYRQSLGQGLEFLIYFQGNSAPDKSGLPSDRFSAERTGGSVSTLTIQRTQQEDSAVYLCASKFQGHTEAFFGQGTRLTVV.

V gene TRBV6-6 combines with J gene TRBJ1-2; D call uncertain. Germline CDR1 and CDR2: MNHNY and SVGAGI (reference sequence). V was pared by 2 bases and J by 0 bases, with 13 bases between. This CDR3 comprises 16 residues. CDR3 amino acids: CASSYPAEGTNYGYTF. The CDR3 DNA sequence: TGTGCCAGCAGTTACCCGGCGGAGGGAACTAACTATGGCTACACCTTC.

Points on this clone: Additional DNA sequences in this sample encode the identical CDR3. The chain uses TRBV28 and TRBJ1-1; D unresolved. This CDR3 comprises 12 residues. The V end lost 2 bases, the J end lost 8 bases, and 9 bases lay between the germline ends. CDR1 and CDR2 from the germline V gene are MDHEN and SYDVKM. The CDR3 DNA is TGTGCCAGCAGTTTAGTCGGCAGGGAAGCTTTCTTT. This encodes CASSLVGREAFF.

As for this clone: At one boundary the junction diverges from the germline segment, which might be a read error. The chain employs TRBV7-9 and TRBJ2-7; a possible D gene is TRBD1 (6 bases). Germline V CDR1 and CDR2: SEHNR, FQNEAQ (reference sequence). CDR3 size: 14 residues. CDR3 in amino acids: CASSLANRAGEQYF. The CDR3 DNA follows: TGTGCCAGCAGTTTAGCGAACAGGGCGGGCGAGCAGTACTTC.

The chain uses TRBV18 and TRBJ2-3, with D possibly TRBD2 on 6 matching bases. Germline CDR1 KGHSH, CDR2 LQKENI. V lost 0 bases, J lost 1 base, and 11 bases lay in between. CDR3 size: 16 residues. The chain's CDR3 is CASSPPAWGGTDTQYF. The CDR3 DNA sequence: TGTGCCAGCTCACCACCGGCTTGGGGGGGCACAGATACGCAGTATTTT.

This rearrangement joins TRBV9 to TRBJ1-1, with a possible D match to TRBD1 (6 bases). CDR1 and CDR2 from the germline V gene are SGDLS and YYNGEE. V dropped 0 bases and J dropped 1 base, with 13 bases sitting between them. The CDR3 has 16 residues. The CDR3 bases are TGTGCCAGCAGCGTAGGAGCCACGGGGGCGAACACTGAAGCTTTCTTT. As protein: CASSVGATGANTEAFF. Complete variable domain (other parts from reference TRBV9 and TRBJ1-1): DSGVTQTPKHLITATGQRVTLRCSPRSGDLSVYWYQQSLDQGLQFLIQYYNGEERAKGNILERFSAQQFPDLHSELNLSSLELGDSALYFCASSVGATGANTEAFFGQGTRLTVV.

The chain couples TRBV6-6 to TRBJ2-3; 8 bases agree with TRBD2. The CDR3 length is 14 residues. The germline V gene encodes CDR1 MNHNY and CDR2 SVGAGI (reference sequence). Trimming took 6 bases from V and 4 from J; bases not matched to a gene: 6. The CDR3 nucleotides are TGTGCCAGCAGCGGGAGGGGGGGGGCAGATACGCAGTATTTT. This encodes CASSGRGGADTQYF.

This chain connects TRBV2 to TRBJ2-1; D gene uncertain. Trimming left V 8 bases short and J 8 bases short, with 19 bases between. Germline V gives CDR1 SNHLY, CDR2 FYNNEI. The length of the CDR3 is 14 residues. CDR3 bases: TGTGCCAGCTGCTGGAGTTCCCCCTTCGATGAGCAGTTCTTC. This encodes CASCWSSPFDEQFF.

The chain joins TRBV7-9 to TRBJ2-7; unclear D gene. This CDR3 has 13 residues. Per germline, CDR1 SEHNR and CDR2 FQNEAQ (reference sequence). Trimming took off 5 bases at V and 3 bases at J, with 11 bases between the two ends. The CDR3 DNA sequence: TGTGCCAGCAGCCGTGGGCAGTACTACGAGCAGTACTTC. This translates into CASSRGQYYEQYF.

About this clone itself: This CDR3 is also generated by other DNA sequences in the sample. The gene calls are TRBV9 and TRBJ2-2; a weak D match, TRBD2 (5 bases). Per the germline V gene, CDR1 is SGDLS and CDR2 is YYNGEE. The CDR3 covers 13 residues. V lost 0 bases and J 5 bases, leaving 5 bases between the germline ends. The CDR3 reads CASSVGTTGELFF. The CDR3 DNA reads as TGTGCCAGCAGCGTAGGGACTACCGGGGAGCTGTTTTTT.

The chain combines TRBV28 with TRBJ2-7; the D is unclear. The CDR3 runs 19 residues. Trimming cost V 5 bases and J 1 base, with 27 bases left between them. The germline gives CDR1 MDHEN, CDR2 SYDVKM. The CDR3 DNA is TGTGCCAGCAGTCCAACATCCCCGCAGCTGAGCGCCAGTTCCTACGAGCAGTACTTC. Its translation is CASSPTSPQLSASSYEQYF.

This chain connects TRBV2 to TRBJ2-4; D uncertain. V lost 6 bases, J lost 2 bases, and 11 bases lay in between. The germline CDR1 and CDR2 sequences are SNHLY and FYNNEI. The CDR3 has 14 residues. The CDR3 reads CASRPRPTKNIQYF. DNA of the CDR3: TGTGCCAGCAGGCCTCGACCCACCAAAAACATTCAGTACTTC.

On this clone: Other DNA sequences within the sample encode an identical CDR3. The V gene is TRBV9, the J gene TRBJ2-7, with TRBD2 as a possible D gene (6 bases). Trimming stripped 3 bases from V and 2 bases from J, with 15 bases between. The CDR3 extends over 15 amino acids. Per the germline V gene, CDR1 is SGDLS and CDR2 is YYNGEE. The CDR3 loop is CASSGAPSGPYEQYF. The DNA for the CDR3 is TGTGCCAGCAGCGGAGCCCCGAGCGGGCCCTACGAGCAGTACTTC.

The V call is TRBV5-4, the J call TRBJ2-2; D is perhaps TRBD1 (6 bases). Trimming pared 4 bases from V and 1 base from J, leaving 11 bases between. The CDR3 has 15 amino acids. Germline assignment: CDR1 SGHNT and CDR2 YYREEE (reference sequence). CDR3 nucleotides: TGTGCCAGCAGCGGGGGACAAGAGAACACCGGGGAGCTGTTTTTT. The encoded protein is CASSGGQENTGELFF.